This T cell receptor beta chain was captured in a study of CD8 T cells in Susac syndrome. Study-level information: The sequenced Susac syndrome patients comprised roughly 6 with active disease and about eight in remission.

The CDR3 has 11 residues. V lost 7 bases and J 8 bases, leaving 10 bases between the germline ends. TCR beta sequencing was performed on blood CD8+ and CD4+ T cells. Negative isolation yielded the CD8+ and CD4+ T cells, while FACS enriched the TEMRA cells. Roughly 0.5 to 1 ug RNA was reverse transcribed with random hexamers. MiXCR, applied by TCRdb to the immunoSEQ multiplex PCR reads, yields one record per CDR3 protein. The sample carries roughly 200,000 distinct CDR3 sequences, around 94% recorded once. The chain joins TRBV12-3 or TRBV12-4 to TRBJ2-3; no clear D. The source of this sequence is a human donor with Susac syndrome. Sequenced: CD4+ T cells from PBMCs. CDR3 DNA sequence: TGTGCCAGCATGCAAGGGTCTACGCAGTATTTT. Amino acids: CASMQGSTQYF.